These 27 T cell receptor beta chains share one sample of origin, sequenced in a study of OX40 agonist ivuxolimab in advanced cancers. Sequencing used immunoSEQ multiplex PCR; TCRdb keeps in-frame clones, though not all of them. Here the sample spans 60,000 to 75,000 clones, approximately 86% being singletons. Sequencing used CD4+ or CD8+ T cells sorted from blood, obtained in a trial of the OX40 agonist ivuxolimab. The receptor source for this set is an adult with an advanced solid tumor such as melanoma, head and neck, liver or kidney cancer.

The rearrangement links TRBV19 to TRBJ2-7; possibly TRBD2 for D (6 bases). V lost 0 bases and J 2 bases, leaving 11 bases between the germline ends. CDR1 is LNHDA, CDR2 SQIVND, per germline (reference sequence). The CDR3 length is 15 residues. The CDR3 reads CASSIDGAGTYEQYF. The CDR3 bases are TGTGCCAGTAGTATAGATGGGGCGGGAACCTACGAGCAGTACTTC.

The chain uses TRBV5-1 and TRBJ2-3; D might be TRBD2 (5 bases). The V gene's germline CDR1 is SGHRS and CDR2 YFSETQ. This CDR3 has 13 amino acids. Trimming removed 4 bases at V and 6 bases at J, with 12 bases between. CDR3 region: CASSPEGRDTQYF. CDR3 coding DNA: TGCGCCAGCAGCCCTGAGGGCCGGGATACGCAGTATTTT.

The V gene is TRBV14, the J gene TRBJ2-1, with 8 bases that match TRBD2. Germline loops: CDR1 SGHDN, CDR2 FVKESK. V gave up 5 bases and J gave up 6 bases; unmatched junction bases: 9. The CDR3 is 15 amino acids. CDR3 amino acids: CASSFSGGRGNEQFF. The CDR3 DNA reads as TGTGCCAGCAGCTTCAGCGGGGGCCGAGGCAATGAGCAGTTCTTC.

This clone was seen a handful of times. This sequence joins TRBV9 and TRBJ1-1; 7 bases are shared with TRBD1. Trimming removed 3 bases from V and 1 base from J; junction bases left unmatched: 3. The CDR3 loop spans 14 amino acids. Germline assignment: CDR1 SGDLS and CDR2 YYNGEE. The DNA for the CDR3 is TGTGCCAGCAGCGGGGGACAGCCGAACACTGAAGCTTTCTTT. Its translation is CASSGGQPNTEAFF.

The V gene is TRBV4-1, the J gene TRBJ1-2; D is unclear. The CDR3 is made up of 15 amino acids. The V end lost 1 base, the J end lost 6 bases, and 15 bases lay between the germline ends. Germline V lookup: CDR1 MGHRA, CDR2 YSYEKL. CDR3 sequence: CASSQVGQVRNGYTF. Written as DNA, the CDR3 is TGCGCCAGCAGCCAAGTGGGCCAGGTTCGTAATGGCTACACCTTC.

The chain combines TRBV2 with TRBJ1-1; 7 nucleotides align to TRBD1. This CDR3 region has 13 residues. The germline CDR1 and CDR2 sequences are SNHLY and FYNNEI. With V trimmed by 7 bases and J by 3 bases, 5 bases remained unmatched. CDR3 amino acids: CASKTGTDTEAFF. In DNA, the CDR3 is TGTGCCAGCAAGACGGGGACAGACACTGAAGCTTTCTTT.

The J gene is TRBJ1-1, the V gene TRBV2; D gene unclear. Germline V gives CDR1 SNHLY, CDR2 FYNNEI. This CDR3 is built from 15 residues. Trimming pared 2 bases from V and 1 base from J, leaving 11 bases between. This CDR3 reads CASSELSLTNTEAFF. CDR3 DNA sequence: TGTGCCAGCAGTGAATTAAGCCTTACGAACACTGAAGCTTTCTTT.

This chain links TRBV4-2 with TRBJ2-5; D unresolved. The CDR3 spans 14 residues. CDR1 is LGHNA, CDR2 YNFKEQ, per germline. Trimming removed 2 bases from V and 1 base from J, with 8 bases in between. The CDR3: CASSQPGLQETQYF. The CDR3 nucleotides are TGTGCCAGCAGCCAACCGGGCCTCCAAGAGACCCAGTACTTC.

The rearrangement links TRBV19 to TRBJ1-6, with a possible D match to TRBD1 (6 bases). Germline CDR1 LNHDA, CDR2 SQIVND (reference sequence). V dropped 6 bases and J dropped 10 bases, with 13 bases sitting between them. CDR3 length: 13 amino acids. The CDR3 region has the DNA TGTGCCAGTAGGGGCTCCACAGGGTCACCCCTCCACTTT. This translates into CASRGSTGSPLHF.

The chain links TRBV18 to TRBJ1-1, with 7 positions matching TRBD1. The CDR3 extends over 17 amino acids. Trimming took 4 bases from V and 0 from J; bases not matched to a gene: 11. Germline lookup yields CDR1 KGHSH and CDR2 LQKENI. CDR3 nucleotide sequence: TGTGCCAGCTCACTTCGACCAGGACAGGACATGAACACTGAAGCTTTCTTT. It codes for CASSLRPGQDMNTEAFF.

The CDR3 DNA follows: TGTGCCAGCAGCTTGGGGCGCGGCTATGGCTACACCTTC. Translated, it gives CASSLGRGYGYTF. This chain connects TRBV14 to TRBJ1-2; a weak D match, TRBD1 (5 bases). This CDR3 comprises 13 residues. Germline values: CDR1 SGHDN, CDR2 FVKESK. V shed 5 bases and J shed 4 bases, with 11 bases lying between them.

The CDR3 loop reads CASSQEGYRTGNADTQYF. The DNA for the CDR3 is TGTGCCAGCAGCCAAGAGGGGTATCGGACAGGGAACGCAGATACGCAGTATTTT. The chain has TRBV4-2 and TRBJ2-3; 8 bases fit TRBD1. The CDR3 totals 18 residues. J gave up 4 bases and V 0 bases, and 12 bases lay outside the gene matches. Germline CDR1 reads LGHNA; CDR2 reads YNFKEQ.

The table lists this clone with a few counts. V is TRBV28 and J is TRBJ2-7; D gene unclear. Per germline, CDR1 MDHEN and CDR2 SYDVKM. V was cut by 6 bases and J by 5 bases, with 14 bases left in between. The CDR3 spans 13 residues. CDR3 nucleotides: TGTGCCAGCAGCCCCCTAAAGGGCCACGAGCAGTACTTC. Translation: CASSPLKGHEQYF.

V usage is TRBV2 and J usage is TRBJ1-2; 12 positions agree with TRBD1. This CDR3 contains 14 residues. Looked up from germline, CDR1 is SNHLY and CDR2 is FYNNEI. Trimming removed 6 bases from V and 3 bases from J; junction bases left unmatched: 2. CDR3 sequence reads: CASRGTGGDYGYTF. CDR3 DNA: TGTGCCAGCAGGGGGACAGGGGGCGACTATGGCTACACCTTC.

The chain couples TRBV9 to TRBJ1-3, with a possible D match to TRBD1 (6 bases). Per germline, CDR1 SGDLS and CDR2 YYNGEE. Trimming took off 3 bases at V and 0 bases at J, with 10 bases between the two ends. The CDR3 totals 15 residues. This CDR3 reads CASSAGTNSGNTIYF. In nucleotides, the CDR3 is TGTGCCAGCAGCGCCGGGACAAACTCTGGAAACACCATATATTTT.

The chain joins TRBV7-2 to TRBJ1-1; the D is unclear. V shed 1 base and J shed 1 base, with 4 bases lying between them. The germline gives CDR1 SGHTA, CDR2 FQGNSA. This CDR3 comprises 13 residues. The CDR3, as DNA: TGTGCCAGCAGCTTAGGGTGGAACACTGAAGCTTTCTTT. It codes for CASSLGWNTEAFF.

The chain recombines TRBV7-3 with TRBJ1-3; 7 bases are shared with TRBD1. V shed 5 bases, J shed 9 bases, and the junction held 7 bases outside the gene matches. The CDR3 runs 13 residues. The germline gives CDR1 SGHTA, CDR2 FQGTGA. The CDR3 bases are TGTGCCAGCAGCCGGACAGGCTGGAGCACCATATATTTT. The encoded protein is CASSRTGWSTIYF.

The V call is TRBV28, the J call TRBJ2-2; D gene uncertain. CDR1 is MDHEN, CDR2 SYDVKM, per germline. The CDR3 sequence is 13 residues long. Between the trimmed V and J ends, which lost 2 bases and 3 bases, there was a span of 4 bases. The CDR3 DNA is TGTGCCAGCAGTTTAACTGACACCGGGGAGCTGTTTTTT. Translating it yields CASSLTDTGELFF.

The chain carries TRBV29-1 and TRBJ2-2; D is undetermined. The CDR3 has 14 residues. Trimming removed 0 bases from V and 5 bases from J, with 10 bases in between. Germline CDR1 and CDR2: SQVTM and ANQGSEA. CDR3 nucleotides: TGCAGCGTTGAAGATCCCTCGGCTACCGGGGAGCTGTTTTTT. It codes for CSVEDPSATGELFF.

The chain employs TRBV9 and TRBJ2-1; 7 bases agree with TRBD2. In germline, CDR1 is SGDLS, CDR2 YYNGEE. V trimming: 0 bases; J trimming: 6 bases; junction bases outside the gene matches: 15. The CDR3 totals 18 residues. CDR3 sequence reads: CASSVAPQGAGVANEQFF. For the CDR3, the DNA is TGTGCCAGCAGCGTAGCCCCCCAAGGGGCGGGAGTGGCCAATGAGCAGTTCTTC.

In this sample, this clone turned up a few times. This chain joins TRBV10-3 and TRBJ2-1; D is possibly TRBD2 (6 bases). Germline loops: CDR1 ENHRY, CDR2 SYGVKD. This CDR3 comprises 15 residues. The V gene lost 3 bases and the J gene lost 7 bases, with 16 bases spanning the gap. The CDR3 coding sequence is TGTGCCATCAGTGATGGGGGGACCGTGGGGAATGAGCAGTTCTTC. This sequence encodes CAISDGGTVGNEQFF.

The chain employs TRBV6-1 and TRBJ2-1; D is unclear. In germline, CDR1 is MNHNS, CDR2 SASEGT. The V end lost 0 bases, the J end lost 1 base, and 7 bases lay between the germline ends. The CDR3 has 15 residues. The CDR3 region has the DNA TGTGCCAGCAGTGAAGCGGGTAATTCCTACAATGAGCAGTTCTTC. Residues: CASSEAGNSYNEQFF.

CDR3 bases: TGTGCCAGCAGCTCACAGGGAGGCCAGCCCCAGCATTTT. This gives the protein CASSSQGGQPQHF. V gene TRBV7-3 combines with J gene TRBJ1-5, with D possibly matching TRBD1 (6 bases). The length of the CDR3 is 13 residues. The V gene lost 4 bases and the J gene lost 7 bases, with 11 bases spanning the gap. Germline lookup yields CDR1 SGHTA and CDR2 FQGTGA.

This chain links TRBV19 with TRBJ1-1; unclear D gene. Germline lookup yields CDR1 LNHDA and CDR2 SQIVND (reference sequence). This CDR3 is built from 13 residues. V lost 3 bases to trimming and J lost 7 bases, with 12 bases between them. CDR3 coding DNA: TGTGCCAGTAGTATCTCCCCACGGGGTGAAGCTTTCTTT. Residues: CASSISPRGEAFF.

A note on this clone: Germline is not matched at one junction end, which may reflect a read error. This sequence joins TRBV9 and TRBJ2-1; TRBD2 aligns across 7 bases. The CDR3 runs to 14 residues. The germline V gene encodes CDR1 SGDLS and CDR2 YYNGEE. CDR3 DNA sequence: TGTGCCAGCAGCCAAAATACTGGGGGGGTCCCCTTGGTCTTC. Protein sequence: CASSQNTGGVPLVF.

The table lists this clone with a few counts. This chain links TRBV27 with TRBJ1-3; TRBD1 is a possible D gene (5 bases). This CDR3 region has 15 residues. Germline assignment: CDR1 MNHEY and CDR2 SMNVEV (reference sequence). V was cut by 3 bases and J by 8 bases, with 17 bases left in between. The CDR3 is CASSLSGWGGDTIYF. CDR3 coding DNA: TGTGCCAGCAGTTTGTCCGGTTGGGGGGGGGACACCATATATTTT.

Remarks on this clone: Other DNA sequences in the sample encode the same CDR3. CDR3 nucleotide sequence: TGTGCCTGGAGTGTATCCTCCTACGAGCAGTACTTC. Translated: CAWSVSSYEQYF. The genes are TRBV30 and TRBJ2-7; unclear D gene. Germline V gene lookup returns CDR1 GTSNPN and CDR2 SVGIG (reference sequence). CDR3 length: 12 amino acids. V was clipped by 0 bases and J by 0 bases, with 3 bases between them.